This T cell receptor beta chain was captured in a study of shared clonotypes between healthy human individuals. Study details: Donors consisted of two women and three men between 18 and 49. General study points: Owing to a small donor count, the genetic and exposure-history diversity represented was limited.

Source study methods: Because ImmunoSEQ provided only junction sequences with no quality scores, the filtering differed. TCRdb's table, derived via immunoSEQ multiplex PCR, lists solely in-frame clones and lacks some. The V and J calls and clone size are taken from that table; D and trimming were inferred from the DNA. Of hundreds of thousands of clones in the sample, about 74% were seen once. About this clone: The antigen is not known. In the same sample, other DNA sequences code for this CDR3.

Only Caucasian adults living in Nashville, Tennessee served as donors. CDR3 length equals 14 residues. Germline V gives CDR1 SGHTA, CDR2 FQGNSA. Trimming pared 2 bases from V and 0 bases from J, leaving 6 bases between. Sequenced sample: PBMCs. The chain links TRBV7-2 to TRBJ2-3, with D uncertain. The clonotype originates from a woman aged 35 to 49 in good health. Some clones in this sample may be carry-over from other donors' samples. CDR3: CASSLRGSTDTQYF. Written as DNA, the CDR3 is TGTGCCAGCAGCTTACGCGGTAGCACAGATACGCAGTATTTT.